This section outlines one T cell receptor beta chain sequence together with its context. CDR3 length: 13 amino acids. Looked up from germline, CDR1 is SQVTM and CDR2 is ANQGSEA. The trim removed 7 bases at V and 3 bases at J, leaving 7 bases unmatched. The source of the sample is a study of cytomegalovirus exposure and HLA in healthy donors. Sequenced by immunoSEQ multiplex PCR; TCRdb stores in-frame clones only, minus some. The sample yields fewer than 200,000 clones, roughly 96% seen once. Source material: PBMCs. The sequence was collected from a woman under 30 in good health and CMV-seronegative. The V call is TRBV29-1, the J call TRBJ2-7; 9 positions match TRBD1. The DNA for the CDR3 is TGCAGCGCCGTAGGGACAGGGCACTACGAGCAGTACTTC. This gives the protein CSAVGTGHYEQYF.